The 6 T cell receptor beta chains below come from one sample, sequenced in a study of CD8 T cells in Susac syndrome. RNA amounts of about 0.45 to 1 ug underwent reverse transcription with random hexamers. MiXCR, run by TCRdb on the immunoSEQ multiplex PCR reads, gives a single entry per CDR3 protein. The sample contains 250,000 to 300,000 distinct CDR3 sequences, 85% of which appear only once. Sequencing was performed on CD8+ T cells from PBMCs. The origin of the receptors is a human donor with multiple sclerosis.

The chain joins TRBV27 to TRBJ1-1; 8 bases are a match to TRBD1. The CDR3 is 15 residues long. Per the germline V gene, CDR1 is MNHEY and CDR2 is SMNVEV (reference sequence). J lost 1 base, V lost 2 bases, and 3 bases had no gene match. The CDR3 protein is CASSLGQGANTEAFF. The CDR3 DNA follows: TGTGCCAGCAGTTTAGGACAGGGCGCGAACACTGAAGCTTTCTTT.

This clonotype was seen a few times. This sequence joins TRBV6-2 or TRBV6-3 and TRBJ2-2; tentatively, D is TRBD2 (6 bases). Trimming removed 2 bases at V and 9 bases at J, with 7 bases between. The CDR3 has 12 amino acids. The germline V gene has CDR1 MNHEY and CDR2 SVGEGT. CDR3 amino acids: CASSYGGWELFF. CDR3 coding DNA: TGTGCCAGCAGTTACGGGGGGTGGGAGCTGTTTTTT.

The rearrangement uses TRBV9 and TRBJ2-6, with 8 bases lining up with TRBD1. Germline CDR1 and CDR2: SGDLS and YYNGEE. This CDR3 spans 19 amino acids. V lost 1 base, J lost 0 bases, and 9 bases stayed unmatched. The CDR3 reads CASSVRTGPPSSGANVLTF. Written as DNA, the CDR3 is TGTGCCAGCAGCGTAAGGACAGGGCCTCCCTCCTCTGGGGCCAACGTCCTGACTTTC.

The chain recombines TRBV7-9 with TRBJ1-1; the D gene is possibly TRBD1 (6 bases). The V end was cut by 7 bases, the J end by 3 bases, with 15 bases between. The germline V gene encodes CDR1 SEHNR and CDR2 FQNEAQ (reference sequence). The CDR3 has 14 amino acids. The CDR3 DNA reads TGTGCCAGCACAACACCCAGGGGTGACACTGAAGCTTTCTTT. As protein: CASTTPRGDTEAFF.

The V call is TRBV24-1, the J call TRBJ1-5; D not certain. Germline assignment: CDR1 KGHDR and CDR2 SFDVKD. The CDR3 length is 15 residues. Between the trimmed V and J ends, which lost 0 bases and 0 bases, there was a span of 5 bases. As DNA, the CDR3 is TGTGCCACCAGTGATTTGGACGGTAGCAATCAGCCCCAGCATTTT. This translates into CATSDLDGSNQPQHF.

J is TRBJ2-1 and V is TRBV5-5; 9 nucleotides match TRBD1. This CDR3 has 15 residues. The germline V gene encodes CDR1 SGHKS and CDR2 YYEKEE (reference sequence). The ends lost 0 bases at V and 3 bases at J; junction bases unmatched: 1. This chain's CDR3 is CASSLGDRVYNEQFF. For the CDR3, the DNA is TGTGCCAGCAGCTTGGGGGACAGGGTCTACAATGAGCAGTTCTTC.